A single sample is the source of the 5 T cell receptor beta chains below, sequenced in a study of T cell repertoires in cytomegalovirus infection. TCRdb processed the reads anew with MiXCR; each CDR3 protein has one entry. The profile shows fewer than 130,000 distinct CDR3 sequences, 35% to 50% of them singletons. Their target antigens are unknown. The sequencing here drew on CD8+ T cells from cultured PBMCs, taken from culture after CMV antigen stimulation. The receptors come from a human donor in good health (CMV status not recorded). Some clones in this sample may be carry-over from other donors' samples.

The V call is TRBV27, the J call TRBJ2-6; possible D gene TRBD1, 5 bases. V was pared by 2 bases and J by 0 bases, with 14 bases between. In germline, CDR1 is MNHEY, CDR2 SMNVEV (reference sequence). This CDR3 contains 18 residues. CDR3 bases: TGTGCCAGCAGTTTAGTGGCAGGGTGGGCCTCTGGGGCCAACGTCCTGACTTTC. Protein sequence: CASSLVAGWASGANVLTF.

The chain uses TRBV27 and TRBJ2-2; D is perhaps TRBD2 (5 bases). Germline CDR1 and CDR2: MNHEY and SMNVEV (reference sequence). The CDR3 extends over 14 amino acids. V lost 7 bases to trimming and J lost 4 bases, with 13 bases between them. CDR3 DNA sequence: TGTGCCAGCACTTACGAGGGAGCCACCGGGGAGCTGTTTTTT. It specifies CASTYEGATGELFF.

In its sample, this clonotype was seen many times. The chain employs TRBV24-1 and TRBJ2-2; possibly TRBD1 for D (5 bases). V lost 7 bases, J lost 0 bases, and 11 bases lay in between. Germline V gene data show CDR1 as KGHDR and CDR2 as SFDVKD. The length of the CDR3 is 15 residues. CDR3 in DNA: TGTGCCACCAGGGAAGACAGCCCGAACACCGGGGAGCTGTTTTTT. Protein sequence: CATREDSPNTGELFF.

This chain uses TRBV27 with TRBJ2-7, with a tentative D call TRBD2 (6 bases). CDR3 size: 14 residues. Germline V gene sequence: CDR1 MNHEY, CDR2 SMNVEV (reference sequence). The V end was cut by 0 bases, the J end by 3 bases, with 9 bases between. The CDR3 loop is CASSLSGLGYEQYF. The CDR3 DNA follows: TGTGCCAGCAGTTTATCGGGACTGGGCTACGAGCAGTACTTC.

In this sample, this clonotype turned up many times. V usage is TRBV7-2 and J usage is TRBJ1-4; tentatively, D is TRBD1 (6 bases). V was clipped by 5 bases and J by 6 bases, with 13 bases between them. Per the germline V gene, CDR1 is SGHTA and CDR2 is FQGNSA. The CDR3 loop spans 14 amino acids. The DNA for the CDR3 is TGTGCCAGCAGCCCGGGGGCAGGCCATGAAAAACTGTTTTTT. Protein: CASSPGAGHEKLFF.